This T cell receptor (beta chain) was captured by sequencing in a study of T cell repertoires in cytomegalovirus infection. The overall study: CMV infection plus the matching HLA type was flagged by public TCR beta signatures. Study findings and constraints: CMV-specific TCR beta clonotypes restricted by HLA-C were the ones dominating the ex vivo response.

J was trimmed by 1 base and V by 10 bases; bases with no gene match: 5. Germline CDR1 SGHTA, CDR2 FQGNSA. The CDR3 runs 14 residues. TCRdb processed the reads anew with MiXCR; each CDR3 protein has one entry. The table has more than 250,000 distinct CDR3 sequences, 20% to 25% seen once. This clonotype was detected a few times. Its antigen remains unidentified. The rearrangement links TRBV7-2 to TRBJ2-1; 9 bases match TRBD2. Source: cultured PBMCs, taken from culture after CMV antigen stimulation. The TCR comes from a human donor in good health (CMV status not recorded). Some clones in this sample may be carry-over from other donors' samples. CDR3 residues: CATSSGKSYNEQFF. For the CDR3, the DNA is TGTGCCACTTCTAGCGGGAAATCCTACAATGAGCAGTTCTTC. Full variable domain (outside the CDR3, taken from reference TRBV7-2 and TRBJ2-1): GAGVSQSPSNKVTEKGKDVELRCDPISGHTALYWYRQSLGQGLEFLIYFQGNSAPDKSGLPSDRFSAERTGGSVSTLTIQRTQQEDSAVYLCATSSGKSYNEQFFGPGTRLTVL.